The entry below describes one T cell receptor beta chain. Its cognate antigen has yet to be identified. The input lacks base qualities; no much larger clone sits a single base away. V is cut by 6 bases and J by 4 bases, and the space between the germline ends is 12 bases. From the cysteine up to the phenylalanine, the CDR3 has a length of 13 residues. The sequence is cut down to CDR3 DNA, 39 bases in frame from base 1. Via the germline V gene, CDR1 is SNHLY and CDR2 FYNNEI. Genomic DNA served as template for TCR beta VDJ combination and CDR3 sequence profiling. TCR repertoire sequencing was run on an Illumina HiSeq 2000. On the study's bioinformatics: Repertoires were assessed using TRBV/TRBJ rearrangement plots, CDR3 size and DJ length profiles, and Simpson's diversity index. Whichever DNA sequence was most abundant in the deep sequencing data was defined as the immunodominant clone. CDR3 amino acid sequences were screened for sharing across subjects and were compared with published repertoires and the VDJdb database. The raw public reads went through TCRdb reprocessing: fastp at Q25, MiXCR clone calling, in-frame beta chains kept. Each CDR3 protein appears once, grouped with its most common genes and DNA. What appears here as the V and J calls and clone size reflects TCRdb's work, not the paper's. In all, the sample holds about 98,000 distinct CDR3 sequences, and about 63% of those were seen once. The top ten clones comprise 55% to 65% of the sample.

The data derive from a study of CD8+CD57+ T cells in acquired aplastic anemia (dated by TCRdb to the late 2010s). Regarding the study in general: DNA extracted from sorted CD4+ and CD8+ cells had a mean of approximately 3.5 ug, with a range of 0.2 to 27.4 ug. CD8+CD57+ expansion was defined as a frequency above the mean frequency observed in healthy subjects. General study outcomes and caveats: Patients and healthy controls showed no significant difference in CD8+ Simpson's diversity (P=0.060). About 29 CD8+ CDR3 sequences were found to be shared between patients and controls, but these sequences appeared to be highly expressed in patients and within the immunodominant clones of the patients.

Expansion of CD8+CD57+ cells had been shown by flow cytometry in the patients chosen for sequencing. Severe acquired aplastic anemia was diagnosed in all patients according to International Study of Aplastic Anemia and Agranulocytosis and Camitta criteria. At the time blood was sampled, none of the patients had received any therapy. In this study, sorted CD4+ and CD8+ T cells from the blood of healthy subjects and of severe aplastic anemia patients had their TCR repertoires deep-sequenced. Patients were enrolled under clinicaltrials.gov protocols 00001620, 01623167, 00001397, 00071045, 00081523 and 00961064 in the USA. Ficoll-Paque density gradient centrifugation was used to isolate peripheral blood mononuclear cells. Before DNA extraction, CD4+ and CD8+ T cells were sorted by FACS or by magnetic beads.

The TCR comes from a human donor with aplastic anemia. Material: sorted CD4+, CD8+, or CD8+CD57+ T cells (not recorded which) from PBMCs. The chain is made from TRBV2 and TRBJ1-1, with an unclear D gene assignment. The DNA reads as follows: TGTGCCAGCAGCGGAGAGATGGTCACTGAAGCTTTCTTT. The translation is CASSGEMVTEAFF.